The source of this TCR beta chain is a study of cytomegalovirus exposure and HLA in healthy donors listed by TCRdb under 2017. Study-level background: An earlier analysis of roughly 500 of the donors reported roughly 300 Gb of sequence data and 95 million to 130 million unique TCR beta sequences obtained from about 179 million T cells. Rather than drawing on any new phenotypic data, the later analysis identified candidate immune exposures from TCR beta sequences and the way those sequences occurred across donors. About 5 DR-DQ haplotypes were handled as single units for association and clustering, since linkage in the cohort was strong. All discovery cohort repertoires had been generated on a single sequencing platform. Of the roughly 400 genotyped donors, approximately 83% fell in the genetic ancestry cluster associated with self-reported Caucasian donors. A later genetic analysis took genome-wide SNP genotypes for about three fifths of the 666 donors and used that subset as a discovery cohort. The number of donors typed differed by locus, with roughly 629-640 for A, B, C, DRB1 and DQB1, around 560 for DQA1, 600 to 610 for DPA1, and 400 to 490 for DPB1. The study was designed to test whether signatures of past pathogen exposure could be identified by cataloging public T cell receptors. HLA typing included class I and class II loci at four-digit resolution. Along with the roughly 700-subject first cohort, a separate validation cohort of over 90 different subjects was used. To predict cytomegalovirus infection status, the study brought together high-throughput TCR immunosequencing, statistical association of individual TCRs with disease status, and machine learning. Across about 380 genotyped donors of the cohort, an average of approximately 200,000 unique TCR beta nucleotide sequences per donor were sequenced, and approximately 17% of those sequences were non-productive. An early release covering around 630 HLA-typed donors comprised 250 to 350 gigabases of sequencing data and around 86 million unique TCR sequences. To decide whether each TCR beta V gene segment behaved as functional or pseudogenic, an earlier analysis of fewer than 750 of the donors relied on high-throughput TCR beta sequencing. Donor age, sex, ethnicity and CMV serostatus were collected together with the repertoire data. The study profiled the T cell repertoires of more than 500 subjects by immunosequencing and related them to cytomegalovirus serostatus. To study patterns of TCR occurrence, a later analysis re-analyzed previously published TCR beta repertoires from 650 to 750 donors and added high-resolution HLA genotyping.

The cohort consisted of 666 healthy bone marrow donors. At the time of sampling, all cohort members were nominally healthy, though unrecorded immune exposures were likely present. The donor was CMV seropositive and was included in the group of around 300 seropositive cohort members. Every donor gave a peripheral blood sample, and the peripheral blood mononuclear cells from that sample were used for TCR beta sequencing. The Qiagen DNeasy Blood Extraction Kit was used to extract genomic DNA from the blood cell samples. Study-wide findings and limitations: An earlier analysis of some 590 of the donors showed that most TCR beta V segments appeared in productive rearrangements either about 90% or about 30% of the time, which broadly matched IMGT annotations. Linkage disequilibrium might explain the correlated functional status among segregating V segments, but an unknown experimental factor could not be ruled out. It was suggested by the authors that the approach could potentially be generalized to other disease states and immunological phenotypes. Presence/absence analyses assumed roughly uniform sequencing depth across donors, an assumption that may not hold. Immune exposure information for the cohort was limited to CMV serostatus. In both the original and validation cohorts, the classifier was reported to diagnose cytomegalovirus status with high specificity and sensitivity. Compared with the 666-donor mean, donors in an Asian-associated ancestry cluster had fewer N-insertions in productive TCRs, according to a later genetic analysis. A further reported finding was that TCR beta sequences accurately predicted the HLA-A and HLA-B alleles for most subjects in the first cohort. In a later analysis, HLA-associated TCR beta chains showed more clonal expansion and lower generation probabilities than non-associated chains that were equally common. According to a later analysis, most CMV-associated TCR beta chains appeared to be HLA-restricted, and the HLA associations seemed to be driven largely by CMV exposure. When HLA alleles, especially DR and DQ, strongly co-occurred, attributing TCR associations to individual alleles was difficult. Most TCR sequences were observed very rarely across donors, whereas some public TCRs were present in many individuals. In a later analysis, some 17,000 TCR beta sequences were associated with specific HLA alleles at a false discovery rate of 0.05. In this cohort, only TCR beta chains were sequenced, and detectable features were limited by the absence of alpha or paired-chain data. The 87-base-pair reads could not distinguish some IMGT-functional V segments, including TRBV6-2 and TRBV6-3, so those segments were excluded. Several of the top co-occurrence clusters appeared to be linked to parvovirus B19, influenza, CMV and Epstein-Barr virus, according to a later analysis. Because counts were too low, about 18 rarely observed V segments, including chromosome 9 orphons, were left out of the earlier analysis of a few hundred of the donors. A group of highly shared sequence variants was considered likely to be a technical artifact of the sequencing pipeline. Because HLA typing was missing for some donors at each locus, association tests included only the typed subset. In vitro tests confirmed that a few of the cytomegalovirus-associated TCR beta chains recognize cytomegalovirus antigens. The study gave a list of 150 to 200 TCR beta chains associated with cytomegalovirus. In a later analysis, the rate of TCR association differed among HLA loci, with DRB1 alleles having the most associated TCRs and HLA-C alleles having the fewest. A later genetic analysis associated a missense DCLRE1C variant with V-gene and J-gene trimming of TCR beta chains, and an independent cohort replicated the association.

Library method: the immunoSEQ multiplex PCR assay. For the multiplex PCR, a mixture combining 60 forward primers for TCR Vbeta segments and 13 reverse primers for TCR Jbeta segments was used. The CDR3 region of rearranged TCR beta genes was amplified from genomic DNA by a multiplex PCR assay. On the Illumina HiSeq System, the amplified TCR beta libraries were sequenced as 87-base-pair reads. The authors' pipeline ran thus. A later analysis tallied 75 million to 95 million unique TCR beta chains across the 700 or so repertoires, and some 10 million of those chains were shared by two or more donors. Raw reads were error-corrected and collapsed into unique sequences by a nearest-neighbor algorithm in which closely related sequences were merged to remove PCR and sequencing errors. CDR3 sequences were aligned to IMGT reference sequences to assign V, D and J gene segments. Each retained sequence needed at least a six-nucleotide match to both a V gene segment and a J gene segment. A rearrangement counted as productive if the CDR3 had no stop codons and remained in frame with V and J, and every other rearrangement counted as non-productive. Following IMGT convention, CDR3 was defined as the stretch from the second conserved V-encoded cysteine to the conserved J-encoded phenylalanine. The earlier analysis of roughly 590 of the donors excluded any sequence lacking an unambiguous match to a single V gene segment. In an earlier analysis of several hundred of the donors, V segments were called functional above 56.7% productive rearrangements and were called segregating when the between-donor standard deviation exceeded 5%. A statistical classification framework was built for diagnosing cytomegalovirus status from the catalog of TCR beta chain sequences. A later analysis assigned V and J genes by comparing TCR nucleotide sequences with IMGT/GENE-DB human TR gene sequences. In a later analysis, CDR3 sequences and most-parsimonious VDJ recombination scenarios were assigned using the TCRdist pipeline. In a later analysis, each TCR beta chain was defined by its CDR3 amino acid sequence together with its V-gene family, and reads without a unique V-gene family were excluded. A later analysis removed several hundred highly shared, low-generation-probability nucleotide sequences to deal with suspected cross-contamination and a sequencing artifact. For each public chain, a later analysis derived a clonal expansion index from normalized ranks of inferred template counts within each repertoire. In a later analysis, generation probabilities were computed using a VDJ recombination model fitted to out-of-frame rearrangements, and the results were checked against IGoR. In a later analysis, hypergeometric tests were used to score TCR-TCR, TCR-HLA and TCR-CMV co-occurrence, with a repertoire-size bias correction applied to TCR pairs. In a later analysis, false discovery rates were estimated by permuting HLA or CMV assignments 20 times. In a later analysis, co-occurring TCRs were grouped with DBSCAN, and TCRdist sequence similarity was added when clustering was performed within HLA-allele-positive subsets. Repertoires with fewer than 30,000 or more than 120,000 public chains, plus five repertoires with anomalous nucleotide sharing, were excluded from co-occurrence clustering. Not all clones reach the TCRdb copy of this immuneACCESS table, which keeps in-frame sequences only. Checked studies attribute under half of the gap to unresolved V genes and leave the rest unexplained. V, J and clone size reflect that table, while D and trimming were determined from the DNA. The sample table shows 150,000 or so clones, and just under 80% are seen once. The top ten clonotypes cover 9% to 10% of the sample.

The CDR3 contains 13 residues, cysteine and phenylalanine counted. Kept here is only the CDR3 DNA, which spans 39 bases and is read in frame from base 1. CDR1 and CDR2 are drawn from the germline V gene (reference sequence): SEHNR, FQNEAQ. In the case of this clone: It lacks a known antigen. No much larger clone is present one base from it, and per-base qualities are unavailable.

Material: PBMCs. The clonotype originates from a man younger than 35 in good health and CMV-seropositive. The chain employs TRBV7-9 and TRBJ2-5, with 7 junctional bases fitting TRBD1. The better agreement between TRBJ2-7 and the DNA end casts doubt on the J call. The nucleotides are TGTGCCAGCAGCTCACCAACAGGGGCCGAGCAGTACTTC. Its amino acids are CASSSPTGAEQYF.